This T cell receptor beta chain was obtained from a study of blood T cell repertoires in COVID-19 (TCRdb year 2020). About the full investigation: Collaborator samples came from the United States, Italy and Spain and covered acute and convalescent phases of COVID-19. Samples were obtained from the ongoing ImmuneRACE study (first 160 participants) and from 1,254 subjects provided by 6 global collaborators. Deeply sampled blood TCRbeta repertoires from subjects exposed to, actively infected with, or recovered from COVID-19 were included in the dataset. The material from the prospective study consisted of cDNA or gDNA derived from T cells, B-cell-depleted T cells, or PBMCs. A freely available public database, intended as a resource for researchers studying the immune response to SARS-CoV-2, is where the repertoires were released. Sample metadata almost always included a de-identified subject ID, COVID-19 status, age in years and sex. Where HLA class I and class II types were available, the types were taken from metadata supplied by the sample provider, not from assay-based typing. Broad study findings and their caveats: How much clinical and demographic metadata was included differed by source and by participant, and the metadata was provided uncurated.

One collaborating source in Seattle enrolled patients during active infection and followed them longitudinally through the course of disease. Each collaborating institution followed its own protocols to collect whole blood in K2EDTA tubes. Collaborator samples were shipped for TCRbeta analysis as frozen whole blood, isolated PBMCs, or DNA extracted from either sample type. TCRbeta CDR3 regions were amplified from genomic DNA by means of the immunoSEQ Assay, a bias-controlled multiplex PCR. The study's own analysis went as follows. Nucleated cell counts per sample were estimated from amplification of reference gene primers within the assay. To quantify the absolute abundance of each unique TCRbeta CDR3 rearrangement, sequence reads were collapsed and filtered. For each sample, productive Simpson clonality was calculated by taking the square root of Simpson's diversity index across productive rearrangements. TCRdb provides this immuneACCESS table in a form limited to in-frame rearrangements. Some clones are lacking; in checked studies, under half of them reflect an unresolved V gene, and why the rest are absent is not known. Clonal size and the V and J genes are those of that table, whereas D and trimming came from the DNA. The sample table records about 290,000 clones; around 92% of these occur just once. The ten largest clones add up to over 8.5% of the sample.

Reading from cysteine to phenylalanine, the CDR3 counts 12 amino acids. CDR3 DNA is the only sequence kept; it has 36 bases, read in frame from the first base. Between the V and J ends, shortened by 6 bases and 10 bases respectively, the junction contains 15 bases. CDR1 and CDR2 are read off the germline V gene (reference sequence) as LNHDA and SQIVND. Remarks on this clone: Its antigen has not been determined. Base quality data are lacking; no much larger clone is found one base away.

The receptor was isolated from a woman younger than 45 with COVID-19, enrolled during active disease. Input material: peripheral blood. This chain joins TRBV19 to TRBJ1-2; D gene: possibly TRBD1, on 6 matching bases. The nucleotide sequence is given as TGTGCCAGTAGCCCCCAGGGGCTTTCCTACACCTTC. This yields the protein CASSPQGLSYTF.